Here is one TCR beta chain with its context. Antigen specificity is unknown. The data derive from a study of cytomegalovirus exposure and HLA in healthy donors. Broader study findings: In presence/absence analyses, roughly uniform sequencing depth across donors was assumed.

PCR employed 60 Vbeta and 13 Jbeta primers. Produced via immunoSEQ multiplex PCR; TCRdb's table is partial and in-frame only. The profile shows 180,000 or so clones, around 62% of them singletons. Material: PBMCs. This clonotype originated in a man aged 40-55 years in good health and CMV-seronegative.

The CDR3 bases are TGTGCCAGTAGAGGGGCGGGAGAGGGTAATGAGCAGTTCTTC. Its protein is CASRGAGEGNEQFF. V usage is TRBV19 and J usage is TRBJ2-1; TRBD2 aligns across 7 bases. The CDR3 covers 14 residues. CDR1 is LNHDA and CDR2 is SQIVND in the germline V gene (reference sequence). V gave up 6 bases and J gave up 7 bases; unmatched junction bases: 9.